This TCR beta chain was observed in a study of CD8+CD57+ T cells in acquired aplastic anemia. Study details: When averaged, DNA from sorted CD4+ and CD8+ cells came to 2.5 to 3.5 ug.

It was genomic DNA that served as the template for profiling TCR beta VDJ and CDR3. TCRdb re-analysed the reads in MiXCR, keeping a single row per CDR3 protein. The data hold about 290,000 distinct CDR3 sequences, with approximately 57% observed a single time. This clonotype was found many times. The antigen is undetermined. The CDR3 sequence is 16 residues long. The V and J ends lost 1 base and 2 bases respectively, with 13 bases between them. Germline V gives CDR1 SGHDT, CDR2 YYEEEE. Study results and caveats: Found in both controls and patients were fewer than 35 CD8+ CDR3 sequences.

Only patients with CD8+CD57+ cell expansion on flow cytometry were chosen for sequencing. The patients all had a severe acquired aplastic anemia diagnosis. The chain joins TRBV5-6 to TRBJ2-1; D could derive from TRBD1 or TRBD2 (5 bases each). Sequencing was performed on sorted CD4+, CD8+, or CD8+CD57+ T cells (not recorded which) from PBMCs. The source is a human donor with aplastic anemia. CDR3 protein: CASSLSLGRTYNEQFF. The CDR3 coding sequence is TGTGCCAGCAGCTTGAGTTTGGGACGGACCTACAATGAGCAGTTCTTC.